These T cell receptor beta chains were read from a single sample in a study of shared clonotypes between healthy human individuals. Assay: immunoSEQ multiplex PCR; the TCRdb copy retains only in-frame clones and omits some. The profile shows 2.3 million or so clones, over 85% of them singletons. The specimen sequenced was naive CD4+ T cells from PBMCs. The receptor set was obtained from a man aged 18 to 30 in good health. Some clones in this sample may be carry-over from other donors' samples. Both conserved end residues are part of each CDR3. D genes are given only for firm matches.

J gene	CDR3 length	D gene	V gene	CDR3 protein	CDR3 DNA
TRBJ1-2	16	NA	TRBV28	CASSLDWYDSHYGYTF	TGTGCCAGCAGTTTAGACTGGTACGACAGTCACTATGGCTACACCTTC
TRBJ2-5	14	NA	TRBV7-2	CASSLRGTQETQYF	TGTGCCAGCAGCTTACGCGGGACCCAAGAGACCCAGTACTTC
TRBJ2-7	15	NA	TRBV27	CASSPLNRRNYEQYF	TGTGCCAGCAGTCCCCTCAACAGGAGGAACTACGAGCAGTACTTC
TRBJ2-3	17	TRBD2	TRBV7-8	CASSFTLSGSGTDTQYF	TGTGCCAGCAGCTTTACCTTAAGCGGGAGCGGCACAGATACGCAGTATTTT
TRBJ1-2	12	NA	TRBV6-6	CASSYPDYGYTF	TGTGCCAGCAGTTACCCTGACTATGGCTACACCTTC
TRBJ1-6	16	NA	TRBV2	CASSGGLRSGGSPLHF	TGTGCCAGCAGTGGGGGACTCCGGAGTGGTGGTTCACCCCTCCACTTT
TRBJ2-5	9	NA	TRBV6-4	CASSYRGYF	TGTGCCAGCTCCTATAGGGGGTACTTC
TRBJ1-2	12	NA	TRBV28	CASSSGAYGYTF	TGTGCCAGCAGTTCGGGGGCGTATGGCTACACCTTC
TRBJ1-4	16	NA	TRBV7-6	CASSPNHREAREKLFF	TGTGCCAGCAGCCCCAACCACAGGGAGGCTCGGGAAAAACTGTTTTTT
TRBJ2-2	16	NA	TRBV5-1	CASSLRTHTNTGELFF	TGCGCCAGCAGCCTCCGGACACACACGAACACCGGGGAGCTGTTTTTT
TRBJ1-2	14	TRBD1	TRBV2	CASSSTGGNYGYTF	TGTGCCAGCAGTTCAACAGGGGGCAACTATGGCTACACCTTC
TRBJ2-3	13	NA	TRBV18	CASSPFGTDTQYF	TGTGCCAGCTCACCTTTTGGGACAGATACGCAGTATTTT